This TCR beta chain was found in a study of T cells after yellow fever vaccination. TCRdb itself ran the 5' RACE reads through MiXCR, one entry per CDR3 protein. Of 300,000 to 400,000 distinct CDR3 sequences listed, approximately 12% are singletons. This clonotype was detected only a few times. The CDR3 loop spans 13 amino acids. V was shortened by 4 bases and J by 7 bases, with 13 bases between the two germline ends. CDR1 is LGHDT, CDR2 YNNKEL, per germline (reference sequence). The starting material was CD4+ T cells sorted from PBMCs, obtained 15 days after the yellow fever booster vaccination. The chain joins TRBV3-1 to TRBJ1-1; no definite D call. The receptor was derived from a man between 18 and 29 years old who received the YFV17D yellow fever vaccine. CDR3 loop: CASSPHTAGEAFF. CDR3 bases: TGTGCCAGCAGCCCACATACCGCGGGTGAAGCTTTCTTT.